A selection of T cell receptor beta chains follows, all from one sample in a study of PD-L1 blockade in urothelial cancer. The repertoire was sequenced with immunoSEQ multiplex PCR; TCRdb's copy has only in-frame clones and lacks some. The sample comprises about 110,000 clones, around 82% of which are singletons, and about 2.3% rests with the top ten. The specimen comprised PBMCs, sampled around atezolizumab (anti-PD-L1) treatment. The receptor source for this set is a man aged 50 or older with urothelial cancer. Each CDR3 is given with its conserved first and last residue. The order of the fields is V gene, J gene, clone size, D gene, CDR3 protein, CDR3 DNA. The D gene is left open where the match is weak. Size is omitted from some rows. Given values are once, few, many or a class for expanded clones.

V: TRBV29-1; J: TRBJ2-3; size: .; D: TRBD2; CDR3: CSVEDLTLAVGDTQYF; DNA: TGCAGCGTTGAAGATCTGACCCTAGCGGTAGGGGATACGCAGTATTTT
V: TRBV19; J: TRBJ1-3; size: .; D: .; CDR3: CASSHEVSGNTIYF; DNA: TGTGCCAGTAGTCACGAGGTGTCTGGAAACACCATATATTTT
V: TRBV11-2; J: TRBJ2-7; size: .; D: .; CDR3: CASSFSRASSYEQYF; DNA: TGTGCCAGCAGCTTTTCGCGGGCGAGCTCCTACGAGCAGTACTTC
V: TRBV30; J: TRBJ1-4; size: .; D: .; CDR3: CAWSVRGKGNEKLFF; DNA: TGTGCCTGGAGTGTACGGGGAAAAGGGAATGAAAAACTGTTTTTT
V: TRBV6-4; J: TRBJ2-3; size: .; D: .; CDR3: CASSDEAGSPDTQYF; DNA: TGTGCCAGCAGTGACGAGGCGGGGAGTCCAGATACGCAGTATTTT
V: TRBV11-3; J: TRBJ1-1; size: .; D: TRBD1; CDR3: CASGQGAGTEAFF; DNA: TGTGCCAGCGGACAGGGGGCAGGAACTGAAGCTTTCTTT
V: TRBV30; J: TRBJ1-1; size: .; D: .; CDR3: CAWAKDSNTEAFF; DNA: TGTGCCTGGGCCAAAGACTCGAACACTGAAGCTTTCTTT
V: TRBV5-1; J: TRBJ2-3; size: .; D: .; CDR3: CASSPGGLADTDTQYF; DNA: TGCGCCAGCAGCCCTGGGGGCCTAGCAGACACAGATACGCAGTATTTT
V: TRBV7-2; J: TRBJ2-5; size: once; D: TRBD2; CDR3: CASSLAAAGGPQETQYF; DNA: TGTGCCAGCAGCTTAGCCGCGGCGGGAGGGCCCCAAGAGACCCAGTACTTC
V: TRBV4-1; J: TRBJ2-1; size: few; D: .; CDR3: CASSLGPGEKEFF; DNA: TGCGCCAGCAGCCTGGGACCGGGGGAAAAAGAGTTCTTC
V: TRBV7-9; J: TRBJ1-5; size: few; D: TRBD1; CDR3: CASSLAGQGGTGQPQHF; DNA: TGTGCCAGCAGCTTAGCCGGACAGGGAGGAACCGGGCAGCCCCAGCATTTT
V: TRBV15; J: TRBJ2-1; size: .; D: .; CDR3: CATGRDRENEQFF; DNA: TGTGCCACCGGCCGGGACCGGGAGAATGAGCAGTTCTTC
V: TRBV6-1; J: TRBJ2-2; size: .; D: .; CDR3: CASRGGTGELFF; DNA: TGTGCCAGCAGGGGGGGAACCGGGGAGCTGTTTTTT
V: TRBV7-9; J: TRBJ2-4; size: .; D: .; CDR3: CASSDLWRENIQYF; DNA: TGTGCCAGCAGCGACCTCTGGAGAGAAAACATTCAGTACTTC
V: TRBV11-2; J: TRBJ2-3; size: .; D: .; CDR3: CASSEGPAQYF; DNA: TGTGCCAGCAGTGAGGGCCCCGCGCAGTATTTT
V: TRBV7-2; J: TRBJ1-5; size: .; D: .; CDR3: CASSSPRSGNQPQHF; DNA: TGTGCCAGCAGCTCCCCTAGGAGCGGCAATCAGCCCCAGCATTTT
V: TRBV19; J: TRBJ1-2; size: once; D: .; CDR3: CASSTPDGANYGYTF; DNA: TGTGCCAGTAGTACCCCCGACGGAGCTAACTATGGCTACACCTTC
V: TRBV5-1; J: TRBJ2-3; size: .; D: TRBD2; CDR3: CASSPGLAGGSDTQYF; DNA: TGCGCCAGCAGCCCGGGACTAGCGGGAGGGTCAGATACGCAGTATTTT
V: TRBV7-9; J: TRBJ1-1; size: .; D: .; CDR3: CASQNEFEAFF; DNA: TGTGCCAGCCAAAACGAGTTTGAAGCTTTCTTT
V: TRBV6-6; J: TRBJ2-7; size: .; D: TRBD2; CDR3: CASSFPGTSGSYEQYF; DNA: TGTGCCAGCAGTTTCCCCGGGACTAGCGGGAGCTACGAGCAGTACTTC
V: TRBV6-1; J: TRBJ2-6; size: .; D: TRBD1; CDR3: CASSEEGTVVWGANVLTF; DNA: TGTGCCAGCAGTGAAGAGGGGACAGTGGTGTGGGGGGCCAACGTCCTGACTTTC
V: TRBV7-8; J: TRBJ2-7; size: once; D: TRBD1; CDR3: CASSFPGQGSYEQYF; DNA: TGTGCCAGCAGCTTTCCGGGACAGGGGTCCTACGAGCAGTACTTC
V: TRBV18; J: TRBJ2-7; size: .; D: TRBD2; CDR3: CASSAFSGTSYEQYF; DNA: TGTGCCAGCTCGGCCTTTAGCGGGACCTCCTACGAGCAGTACTTC
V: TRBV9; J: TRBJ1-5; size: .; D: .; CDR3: CASSVEGRINQPQHF; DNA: TGTGCCAGCAGCGTCGAGGGCAGGATCAATCAGCCCCAGCATTTT
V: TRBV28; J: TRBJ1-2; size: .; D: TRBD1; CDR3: CASRGQGAEGYGYTF; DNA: TGTGCCAGCAGGGGACAGGGGGCGGAGGGCTATGGCTACACCTTC
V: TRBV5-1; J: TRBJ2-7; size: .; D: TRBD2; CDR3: CASSPGTSGTYEQYF; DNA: TGCGCCAGCAGCCCCGGGACTAGCGGAACCTACGAGCAGTACTTC
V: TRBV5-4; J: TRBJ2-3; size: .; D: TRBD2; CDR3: CASSPYEAGGFDTQYF; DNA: TGTGCCAGCAGCCCGTATGAAGCGGGAGGATTTGATACGCAGTATTTT
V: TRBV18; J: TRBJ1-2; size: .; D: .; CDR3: CASSPAADNYGYTF; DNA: TGTGCCAGCTCTCCGGCGGCCGATAACTATGGCTACACCTTC
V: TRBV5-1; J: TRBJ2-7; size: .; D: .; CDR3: CASRNRPSSSYEQYF; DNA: TGCGCCAGCAGAAACAGGCCTTCCTCCTCCTACGAGCAGTACTTC
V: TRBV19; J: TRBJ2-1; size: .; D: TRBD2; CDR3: CASSPISSGKYNEQFF; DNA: TGTGCCAGTAGTCCTATTAGCAGCGGGAAGTACAATGAGCAGTTCTTC
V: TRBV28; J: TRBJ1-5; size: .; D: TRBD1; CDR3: CASSWGQARNQPQHF; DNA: TGTGCCAGCAGTTGGGGACAGGCCCGCAATCAGCCCCAGCATTTT
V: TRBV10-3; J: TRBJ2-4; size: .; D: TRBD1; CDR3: CAIATGGGDIQYF; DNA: TGTGCCATCGCAACAGGGGGCGGAGACATTCAGTACTTC
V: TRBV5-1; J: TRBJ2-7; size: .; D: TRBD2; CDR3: CASSLAGTSGAYEQYF; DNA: TGCGCCAGCAGCTTAGCAGGGACTAGCGGGGCCTACGAGCAGTACTTC